These 7 T cell receptor beta chains share one sample of origin, sequenced in a study of T-cell reconstitution after alpha-beta-depleted transplantation in children (dated by TCRdb to between 2015 and 2016). Library prep was done by PCR. TCRdb lists the instrument as Illumina HiSeq 2500. TCR library preparation used molecular barcoding, with unique molecular identifiers applied to normalize quantification of the TCRbeta repertoire. Using fastp at Q25 and MiXCR, TCRdb reprocessed the public reads and kept productive beta chains. CDR3 protein sequences are deduplicated, and each keeps its most common genes and DNA. The table for this sample lists about 270,000 distinct CDR3 sequences; approximately 9.6% of them were counted only once. The ten largest clonotypes hold around 9.1% of the sample. The sequenced sample was PBMCs from the stem cell graft donor, obtained from the stem cell graft. The receptors originated from a human donor who donated a stem cell graft to a child with SCID.

This clonotype has a handful of counts. This chain connects TRBV18 to TRBJ2-7; D is possibly TRBD1 (6 bases). The CDR3 extends over 16 amino acids. Germline V gene data show CDR1 as KGHSH and CDR2 as LQKENI. V gave up 3 bases and J gave up 2 bases, with 17 bases separating them. The CDR3 DNA is TGTGCCAGCTCACCCACCGAGGGGGTTTTTCCCTACGAGCAGTACTTC. The encoded protein is CASSPTEGVFPYEQYF.

This clonotype has a count of ten or more. The chain combines TRBV7-9 with TRBJ2-1; D is unclear. V was pared by 1 base and J by 0 bases, with 7 bases between. Per the germline V gene, CDR1 is SEHNR and CDR2 is FQNEAQ (reference sequence). This CDR3 region has 15 residues. CDR3 amino acids: CASSLGVSSYNEQFF. DNA of the CDR3: TGTGCCAGCAGCTTAGGGGTCAGCTCCTACAATGAGCAGTTCTTC.

The chain recombines TRBV12-3 or TRBV12-4 with TRBJ2-7, with D maybe TRBD1 (5 bases). V was trimmed by 5 bases and J by 3 bases, leaving 8 bases between them. This CDR3 is built from 12 residues. The CDR3: CASSHDSYEQYF. The CDR3 nucleotides read TGTGCCAGCAGTCATGACAGCTACGAGCAGTACTTC.

This clonotype occurred many times. V is TRBV25-1 and J is TRBJ2-1; 7 nucleotides align to TRBD2. Germline V gene lookup returns CDR1 MGHDK and CDR2 SYGVNS. CDR3 length: 14 amino acids. With 6 bases clipped from V and 8 bases from J, the junction kept 10 bases outside the gene matches. This CDR3 is CASSGGLSYYEQFF. In DNA form, the CDR3 reads TGTGCCAGCAGCGGGGGGTTAAGTTACTATGAGCAGTTCTTC.

The V gene is TRBV6-1, the J gene TRBJ1-2; no clear D gene. Germline lookup yields CDR1 MNHNS and CDR2 SASEGT. CDR3 length: 15 amino acids. The V end lost 6 bases, the J end lost 1 base, and 15 bases lay between the germline ends. CDR3 coding DNA: TGTGCCAGCAGCTTTAACAGCGTCGTTAACTATGGCTACACCTTC. Encoded protein: CASSFNSVVNYGYTF.

The sample holds a few counts of this clonotype. The CDR3 DNA sequence: TGTGCCAGCAGCGTAGGAGATACAGGGGTCTACGAGCAGTACTTC. This gives the protein CASSVGDTGVYEQYF. The chain is built from TRBV9 and TRBJ2-7; TRBD1 matches at 7 bases. The CDR3 covers 15 residues. V lost 0 bases, J lost 3 bases, and 6 bases stayed unmatched. Germline CDR1 reads SGDLS; CDR2 reads YYNGEE.

This clonotype was seen a handful of times. The chain carries TRBV12-3 or TRBV12-4 and TRBJ2-5, with TRBD1 matching over 8 bases. This CDR3 comprises 16 residues. V lost 3 bases and J lost 2; bases outside the gene matches: 8. CDR3 nucleotides: TGTGCCAGCAGTTTGTTGAACAGGGGGGTACAAGAGACCCAGTACTTC. It specifies CASSLLNRGVQETQYF.